Sequencing of this T cell receptor (beta chain) was carried out in a study of spatial heterogeneity in lung cancer. Study-level information: Sequence detection consistently recorded a greater number of beta-chain than alpha-chain sequences.

Carried by each TCR cDNA molecule was a unique molecular identifier. Using its own MiXCR run on the 5' RACE reads, TCRdb lists one record per CDR3 protein. Among about 39,000 distinct CDR3 sequences listed, 3% to 3.5% were seen once. At least ten counts were recorded for this clonotype. The time point here: sample taken at primary tumor resection. The donors, 72 patients with untreated early-stage non-small cell lung cancer, provided the samples. Whole RNA, which was extracted from tumor, nontumor lung tissue or frozen PBMC, was sequenced without any cell sorting. The CDR3 extends over 16 amino acids. V shed 4 bases and J 2 bases; nucleotides not matched to a gene: 10. The germline CDR1 and CDR2 sequences are SGDLS and YYNGEE.

The chain links TRBV9 to TRBJ2-3, with 7 bases matching TRBD2. The specimen comprised normal lung tissue next to the tumor, sampled at surgery. The source of this sequence is a male donor with early-stage non-small cell lung cancer. The DNA for the CDR3 is TGTGCCAGCAGCCCCCCTCTAGCGGACAACACAGATACGCAGTATTTT. Its protein product is CASSPPLADNTDTQYF.